The 24 T cell receptor beta chains below come from one sample, sequenced in a study of OX40 agonist ivuxolimab in advanced cancers. Profiled with immunoSEQ multiplex PCR; TCRdb holds only in-frame clones, not every one. Among tens of thousands of clones listed, approximately 91% were seen once. The source was CD4+ or CD8+ T cells sorted from blood, collected in a trial of the OX40 agonist ivuxolimab. The receptor source for this set is an adult with an advanced solid tumor such as melanoma, head and neck, liver or kidney cancer.

The chain has TRBV4-3 and TRBJ2-7; tentative D call: TRBD1 (6 bases). Trimming stripped 0 bases from V and 3 bases from J, with 12 bases between. The CDR3 runs to 15 residues. CDR1 and CDR2 from the germline V gene are LGHNA and YSLEER. CDR3 nucleotide sequence: TGCGCCAGCAGCCAAGAGGTCCGGACAGACTACGAGCAGTACTTC. Translating it yields CASSQEVRTDYEQYF.

This clone was recorded only once. This rearrangement joins TRBV4-3 to TRBJ2-1; D is uncertain. The CDR3 is made up of 17 amino acids. V lost 5 bases to trimming and J lost 4 bases, with 21 bases between them. Germline V CDR1 and CDR2: LGHNA, YSLEER. The CDR3, as DNA: TGCGCCAGCAGCTATGATTTAGTCGGACGAGATTACAATGAGCAGTTCTTC. This codes for CASSYDLVGRDYNEQFF.

The chain combines TRBV27 with TRBJ2-7; 10 bases map to TRBD1. This CDR3 has 14 residues. Trimming removed 6 bases from V and 5 bases from J; junction bases left unmatched: 7. Germline CDR1 is MNHEY and CDR2 is SMNVEV (reference sequence). For the CDR3, the DNA is TGTGCCAGCAGCCAGGGGACAGGGGACGACGAGCAGTACTTC. It specifies CASSQGTGDDEQYF.

V is TRBV7-9 and J is TRBJ2-7, with 7 bases identical to TRBD2. CDR3 length equals 15 residues. V shed 5 bases, J shed 1 base, and the junction held 8 bases outside the gene matches. Germline-derived CDR1 and CDR2 are SEHNR and FQNEAQ (reference sequence). The CDR3 region is CASSTIGGSSYEQYF. For the CDR3, the DNA is TGTGCCAGCAGCACGATCGGCGGGAGTTCCTACGAGCAGTACTTC.

V usage is TRBV28 and J usage is TRBJ2-7, with 10 bases aligning to TRBD1. Germline lookup yields CDR1 MDHEN and CDR2 SYDVKM. The CDR3 has 16 amino acids. The V and J ends lost 5 bases and 5 bases, in that order; junction bases with no gene match: 12. CDR3 region: CASSPRRGQGINEQYF. Here the CDR3 DNA reads TGTGCCAGCAGTCCTCGCCGGGGACAGGGGATCAACGAGCAGTACTTC.

The chain combines TRBV7-9 with TRBJ2-7; D perhaps matches TRBD1 (5 bases). V dropped 7 bases and J dropped 2 bases, with 15 bases sitting between them. CDR1 is SEHNR, CDR2 FQNEAQ, per germline (reference sequence). CDR3 length: 14 residues. The CDR3 DNA sequence: TGTGCCAGCACTCCGGGCCAGGGTCCCTACGAGCAGTACTTC. Encoded protein: CASTPGQGPYEQYF.

The V call is TRBV4-3, the J call TRBJ2-3; a possible D gene is TRBD2 (6 bases). V gave up 2 bases and J gave up 6 bases, with 12 bases separating them. This CDR3 has 14 amino acids. Germline CDR1 and CDR2: LGHNA and YSLEER. The CDR3: CASSQSTGSDTQYF. The DNA for the CDR3 is TGCGCCAGCAGCCAATCGACCGGGAGCGATACGCAGTATTTT.

The chain carries TRBV7-2 and TRBJ2-7, with TRBD1 identical over 8 bases. This CDR3 comprises 16 residues. Germline V gene sequence: CDR1 SGHTA, CDR2 FQGNSA. The V gene end was trimmed by 4 bases and the J gene end by 0 bases; junction bases not matched to a gene: 8. CDR3: CASSYSGTGISYEQYF. In DNA form, the CDR3 reads TGTGCCAGCAGCTATTCCGGGACAGGAATCTCCTACGAGCAGTACTTC.

The chain carries TRBV6-5 and TRBJ2-1, with 9 bases fitting TRBD1. Germline trimming cut 4 bases from V and 4 bases from J; bases unmatched to any gene: 5. The CDR3 is 15 amino acids. Germline V lookup: CDR1 MNHEY, CDR2 SVGAGI. The CDR3 reads CASSSGQGPYNEQFF. In DNA form, the CDR3 reads TGTGCCAGCAGTTCGGGACAGGGTCCGTACAATGAGCAGTTCTTC.

The CDR3 nucleotides read TGTGCCTGGAGTTTCGGAGGCACCTACGAGCAGTACTTC. Translating it yields CAWSFGGTYEQYF. V usage is TRBV30 and J usage is TRBJ2-7; D might be TRBD2 (5 bases). CDR3 size: 13 residues. Germline loops: CDR1 GTSNPN, CDR2 SVGIG (reference sequence). The V end lost 2 bases, the J end lost 2 bases, and 10 bases lay between the germline ends.

The chain combines TRBV5-8 with TRBJ1-1; the D is unclear. Germline CDR1 SGHTS, CDR2 YDEGEE. V was pared by 0 bases and J by 5 bases, with 11 bases between. The CDR3 is made up of 14 amino acids. The CDR3 DNA follows: TGTGCCAGCAGCTTGGTGCCAGACTCGACTGAAGCTTTCTTT. Translating gives CASSLVPDSTEAFF.

The chain joins TRBV9 to TRBJ2-1; D perhaps matches TRBD1 (5 bases). Trimming left V 1 base short and J 9 bases short, with 8 bases between. Germline-derived CDR1 and CDR2 are SGDLS and YYNGEE. The CDR3 is 12 residues long. The chain's CDR3 is CASSVQGSEQFF. The CDR3 bases are TGTGCCAGCAGCGTACAGGGAAGTGAGCAGTTCTTC.

This chain uses TRBV28 with TRBJ1-1, with unresolved D. Germline V CDR1 and CDR2: MDHEN, SYDVKM. This CDR3 is 13 amino acids long. V was cut by 7 bases and J by 4 bases, with 13 bases left in between. CDR3 amino acids: CASTDDRVTEAFF. In DNA, the CDR3 is TGTGCCAGCACTGATGATAGGGTCACTGAAGCTTTCTTT. Using reference TRBV28 and TRBJ1-1 for the parts outside the CDR3, the full variable domain is DVKVTQSSRYLVKRTGEKVFLECVQDMDHENMFWYRQDPGLGLRLIYFSYDVKMKEKGDIPEGYSVSREKKERFSLILESASTNQTSMYLCASTDDRVTEAFFGQGTRLTVV.

This clone has only one observation. The chain links TRBV5-4 to TRBJ2-5; the D is unclear. This CDR3 is built from 15 residues. V was clipped by 1 base and J by 5 bases, with 15 bases between them. Germline V lookup: CDR1 SGHNT, CDR2 YYREEE (reference sequence). DNA of the CDR3: TGTGCCAGCAGCTTGTCACTTCCAACGGGCGAGACCCAGTACTTC. Amino acid sequence: CASSLSLPTGETQYF.

This clone has just one count. The chain employs TRBV7-6 and TRBJ1-1; possible D gene TRBD1, 5 bases. The V end lost 1 base, the J end lost 8 bases, and 11 bases lay between the germline ends. This CDR3 comprises 13 residues. Looked up from germline, CDR1 is SGHVS and CDR2 is FNYEAQ. The CDR3 DNA sequence: TGTGCCAGCAGCTTAGTGGTTGGGGGGGAAGCTTTCTTT. Protein: CASSLVVGGEAFF.

This chain joins TRBV30 and TRBJ2-1; 11 bases are a match to TRBD2. The CDR3 covers 15 residues. Unmatched junction bases numbered 1, after V lost 2 bases and J lost 1 base. Germline lookup yields CDR1 GTSNPN and CDR2 SVGIG (reference sequence). The CDR3 DNA follows: TGTGCCTGGAGTAGACTAGCGGGATCCTACAATGAGCAGTTCTTC. It translates to CAWSRLAGSYNEQFF.

The rearrangement links TRBV7-6 to TRBJ2-7, with 9 bases fitting TRBD1. There are 14 residues in the CDR3. J gave up 5 bases and V 5 bases, and 7 bases lay outside the gene matches. The germline V gene encodes CDR1 SGHVS and CDR2 FNYEAQ. The CDR3 DNA sequence: TGTGCCAGCAGCCTCAGACAGGGGGGGGACGAGCAGTACTTC. It yields the protein CASSLRQGGDEQYF.

The chain carries TRBV11-2 and TRBJ2-1, with 8 nucleotides matching TRBD2. Germline V gene lookup returns CDR1 SGHAT and CDR2 FQNNGV. V gave up 5 bases and J gave up 4 bases; unmatched junction bases: 10. The CDR3 loop spans 16 amino acids. CDR3 nucleotides: TGTGCCAGCAGCGCAAAAACCGGGACTAGGTACAATGAGCAGTTCTTC. This sequence encodes CASSAKTGTRYNEQFF.

The genes are TRBV4-3 and TRBJ2-6; a weak D match, TRBD2 (5 bases). Deletions cut 6 bases from V and 4 bases from J, with 16 bases between. Germline V gene sequence: CDR1 LGHNA, CDR2 YSLEER. The CDR3 sequence is 16 residues long. In nucleotides, the CDR3 is TGCGCCAGCAGTACGGACTCAGTGTCCGGGGCCAACGTCCTGACTTTC. It codes for CASSTDSVSGANVLTF.

This clone was recorded once. The V gene is TRBV10-2, the J gene TRBJ2-7; 10 nucleotides align to TRBD2. CDR3 length equals 14 residues. Trimming at V came to 2 bases and at J to 6 bases, leaving 4 bases not matched to a gene. Germline lookup yields CDR1 WSHSY and CDR2 SAAADI. CDR3 sequence reads: CASSETSGTVEQYF. The CDR3 DNA follows: TGCGCCAGCAGTGAGACTAGCGGGACGGTCGAGCAGTACTTC.

V is TRBV7-9 and J is TRBJ2-1; D remains ambiguous. CDR3 length: 12 residues. Trimming took 4 bases from V and 10 from J, leaving 11 bases between them. From germline, CDR1 is SEHNR and CDR2 FQNEAQ (reference sequence). CDR3 sequence: CASSYTSAEQFF. The CDR3 nucleotides read TGTGCCAGCAGCTACACCTCCGCCGAGCAGTTCTTC.

The chain links TRBV4-3 to TRBJ2-7; either TRBD1 or TRBD2 may supply D (6 bases each). The CDR3 has 12 amino acids. Germline-derived CDR1 and CDR2 are LGHNA and YSLEER. Trimming pared 6 bases from V and 6 bases from J, leaving 12 bases between. CDR3 loop: CASSLGGGEQYF. CDR3 nucleotide sequence: TGCGCCAGCAGTCTCGGAGGGGGCGAGCAGTACTTC.

The CDR3: CASSFSGSGNEQFF. CDR3 in DNA: TGTGCCAGCAGTTTTAGCGGGAGCGGCAATGAGCAGTTCTTC. This sequence joins TRBV27 and TRBJ2-1; TRBD2 matches at 9 bases. V lost 3 bases and J lost 6; bases outside the gene matches: 3. The V gene's germline CDR1 is MNHEY and CDR2 SMNVEV (reference sequence). CDR3 size: 14 residues.

This chain links TRBV5-1 with TRBJ2-3; the D call may be TRBD1 or TRBD2 (5 bases each). The V end was cut by 5 bases, the J end by 0 bases, with 13 bases between. The CDR3 is 15 amino acids. CDR1 is SGHRS and CDR2 is YFSETQ in the germline V gene. CDR3 nucleotide sequence: TGCGCCAGCAGACCCGAGGGGTTTAGCACAGATACGCAGTATTTT. This codes for CASRPEGFSTDTQYF.